This TCR beta chain originates from a study of cytomegalovirus exposure and HLA in healthy donors. Details on this clone: Its antigen is not identified.

Between the trimmed V and J ends, which lost 6 bases and 6 bases, there was a span of 11 bases. The CDR3 length is 13 residues. Germline assignment: CDR1 MRHNA and CDR2 SNTAGT. Points from the study as a whole: Some V segments (TRBV6-2 and TRBV6-3 among them) were excluded as indistinguishable. CMV serostatus alone was available as immune exposure information. A few CMV-associated chains proved CMV antigen-specific in vitro.

The PCR contained 60 Vbeta and 13 Jbeta primers. Some clones are missing from TCRdb's copy, which holds only in-frame ones; the method was immunoSEQ multiplex PCR. The repertoire holds fewer than 200,000 clones, with roughly 80% as singletons. Sequencing input: PBMCs. The chain has TRBV6-4 and TRBJ2-2; perhaps TRBD1 as D (5 bases). This clonotype was sampled from a woman aged 18-29 years in good health and CMV-seronegative. DNA of the CDR3: TGTGCCAGCAGCGAACAGGATGCCGGGGAGCTGTTTTTT. Translated: CASSEQDAGELFF.